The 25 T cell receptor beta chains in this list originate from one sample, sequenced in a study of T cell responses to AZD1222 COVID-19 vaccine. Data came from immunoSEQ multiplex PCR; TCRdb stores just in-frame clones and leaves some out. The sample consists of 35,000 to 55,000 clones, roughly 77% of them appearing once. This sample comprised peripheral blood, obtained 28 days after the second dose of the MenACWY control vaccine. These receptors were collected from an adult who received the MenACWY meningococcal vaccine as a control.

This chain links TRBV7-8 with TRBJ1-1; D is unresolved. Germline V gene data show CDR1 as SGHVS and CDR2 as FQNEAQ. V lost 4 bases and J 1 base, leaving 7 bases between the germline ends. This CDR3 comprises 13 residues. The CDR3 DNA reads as TGTGCCAGCAGCTCATGGGAGAACACTGAAGCTTTCTTT. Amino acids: CASSSWENTEAFF.

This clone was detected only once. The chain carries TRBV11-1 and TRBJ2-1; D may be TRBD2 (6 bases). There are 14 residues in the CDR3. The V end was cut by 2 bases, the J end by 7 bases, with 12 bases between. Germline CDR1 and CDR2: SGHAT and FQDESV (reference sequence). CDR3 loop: CASSLYTGENEQFF. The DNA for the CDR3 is TGTGCCAGCAGCTTATATACGGGAGAAAATGAGCAGTTCTTC.

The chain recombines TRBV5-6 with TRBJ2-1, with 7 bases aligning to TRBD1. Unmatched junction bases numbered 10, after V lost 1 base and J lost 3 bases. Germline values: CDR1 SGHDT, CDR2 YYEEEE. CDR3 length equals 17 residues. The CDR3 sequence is CASSLFFGTESYNEQFF. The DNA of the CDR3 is TGTGCCAGCAGCTTGTTCTTTGGGACAGAGAGCTACAATGAGCAGTTCTTC.

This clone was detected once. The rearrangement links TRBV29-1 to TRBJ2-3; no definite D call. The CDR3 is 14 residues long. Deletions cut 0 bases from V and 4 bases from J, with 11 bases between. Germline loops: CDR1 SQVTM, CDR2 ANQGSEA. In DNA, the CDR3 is TGCAGCGTTGAAGAGTACAGTGTTCCAGATACGCAGTATTTT. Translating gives CSVEEYSVPDTQYF.

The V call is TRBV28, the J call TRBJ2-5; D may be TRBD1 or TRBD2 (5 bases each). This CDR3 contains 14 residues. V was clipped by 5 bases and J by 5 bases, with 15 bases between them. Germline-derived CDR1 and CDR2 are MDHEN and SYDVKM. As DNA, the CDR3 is TGTGCCAGCAGTCGGGACCACCCCAGGGAGACCCAGTACTTC. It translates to CASSRDHPRETQYF.

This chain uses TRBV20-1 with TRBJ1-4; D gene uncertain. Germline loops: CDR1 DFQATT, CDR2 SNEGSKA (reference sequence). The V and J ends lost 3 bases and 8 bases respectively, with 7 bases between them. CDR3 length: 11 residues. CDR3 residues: CSASMGEKLFF. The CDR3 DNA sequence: TGCAGTGCTAGTATGGGAGAAAAACTGTTTTTT.

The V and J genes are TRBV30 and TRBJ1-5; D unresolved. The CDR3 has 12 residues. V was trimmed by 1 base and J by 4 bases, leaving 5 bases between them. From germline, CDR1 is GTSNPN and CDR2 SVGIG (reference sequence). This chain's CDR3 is CAWSGENQPQHF. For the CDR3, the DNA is TGTGCCTGGAGTGGGGAGAATCAGCCCCAGCATTTT.

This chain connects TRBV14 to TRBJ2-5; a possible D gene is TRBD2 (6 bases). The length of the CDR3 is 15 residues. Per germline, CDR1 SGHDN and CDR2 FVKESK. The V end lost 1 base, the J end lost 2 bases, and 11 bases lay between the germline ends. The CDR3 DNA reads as TGTGCCAGCAGCCAAGTCGCGGGGCCACAAGAGACCCAGTACTTC. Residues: CASSQVAGPQETQYF.

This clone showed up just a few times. CDR3: CASSPRASGMVDEQFF. The CDR3 nucleotides are TGCGCCAGCAGCCCAAGGGCTAGCGGGATGGTCGATGAGCAGTTCTTC. This chain connects TRBV5-1 to TRBJ2-1; 9 nucleotides agree with TRBD2. V was pared by 4 bases and J by 8 bases, with 13 bases of the junction left unmatched. Germline V lookup: CDR1 SGHRS, CDR2 YFSETQ. The CDR3 contains 16 residues. The whole variable domain, filled in from reference TRBV5-1 and TRBJ2-1, reads KAGVTQTPRYLIKTRGQQVTLSCSPISGHRSVSWYQQTPGQGLQFLFEYFSETQRNKGNFPGRFSGRQFSNSRSEMNVSTLELGDSALYLCASSPRASGMVDEQFFGPGTRLTVL.

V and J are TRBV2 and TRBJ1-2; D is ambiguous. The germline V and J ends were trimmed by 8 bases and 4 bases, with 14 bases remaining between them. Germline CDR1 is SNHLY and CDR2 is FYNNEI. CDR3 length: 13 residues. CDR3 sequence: CASGPKGGYGYTF. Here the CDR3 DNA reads TGTGCCAGCGGGCCCAAGGGAGGCTATGGCTACACCTTC.

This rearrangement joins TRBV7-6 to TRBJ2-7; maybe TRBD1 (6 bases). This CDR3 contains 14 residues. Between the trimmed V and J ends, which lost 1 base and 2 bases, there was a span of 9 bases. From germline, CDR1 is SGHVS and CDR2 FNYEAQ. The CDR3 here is CASSLGEGAYEQYF. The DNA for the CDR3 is TGTGCCAGCAGCTTAGGAGAGGGGGCCTACGAGCAGTACTTC.

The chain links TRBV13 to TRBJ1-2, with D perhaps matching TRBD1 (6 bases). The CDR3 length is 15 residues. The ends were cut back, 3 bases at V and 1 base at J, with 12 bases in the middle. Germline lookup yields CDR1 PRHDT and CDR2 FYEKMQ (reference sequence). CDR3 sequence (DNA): TGTGCCAGCAGCTTGTTGGACAGAAATAACTATGGCTACACCTTC. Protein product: CASSLLDRNNYGYTF. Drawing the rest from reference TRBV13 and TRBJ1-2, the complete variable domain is AAGVIQSPRHLIKEKRETATLKCYPIPRHDTVYWYQQGPGQDPQFLISFYEKMQSDKGSIPDRFSAQQFSDYHSELNMSSLELGDSALYFCASSLLDRNNYGYTFGSGTRLTVV.

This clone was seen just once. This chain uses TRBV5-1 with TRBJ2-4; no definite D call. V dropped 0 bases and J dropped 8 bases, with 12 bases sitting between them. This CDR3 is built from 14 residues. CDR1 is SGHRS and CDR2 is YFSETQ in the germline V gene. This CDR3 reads CASSLGGSSDIQYF. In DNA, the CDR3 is TGCGCCAGCAGCTTGGGGGGTTCATCCGACATTCAGTACTTC.

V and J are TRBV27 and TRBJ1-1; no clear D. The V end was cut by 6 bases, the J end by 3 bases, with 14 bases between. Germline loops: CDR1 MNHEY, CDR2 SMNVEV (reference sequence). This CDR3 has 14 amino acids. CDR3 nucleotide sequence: TGTGCCAGCAGACACGGACGGAGGGACACTGAAGCTTTCTTT. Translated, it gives CASRHGRRDTEAFF.

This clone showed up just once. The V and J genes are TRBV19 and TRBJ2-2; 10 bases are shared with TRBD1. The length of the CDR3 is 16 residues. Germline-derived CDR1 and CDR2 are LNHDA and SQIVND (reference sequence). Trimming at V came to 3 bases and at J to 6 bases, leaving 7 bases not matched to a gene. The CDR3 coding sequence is TGTGCCAGTAGTATCCCCCCGGGACAGGGGTCCGGGGAGCTGTTTTTT. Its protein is CASSIPPGQGSGELFF.

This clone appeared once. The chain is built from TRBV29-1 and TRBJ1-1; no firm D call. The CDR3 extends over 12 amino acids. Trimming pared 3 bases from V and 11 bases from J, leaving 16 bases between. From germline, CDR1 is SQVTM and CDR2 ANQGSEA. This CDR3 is CSVDTTEGRAFF. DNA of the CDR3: TGCAGCGTTGACACAACCGAAGGACGGGCTTTCTTT.

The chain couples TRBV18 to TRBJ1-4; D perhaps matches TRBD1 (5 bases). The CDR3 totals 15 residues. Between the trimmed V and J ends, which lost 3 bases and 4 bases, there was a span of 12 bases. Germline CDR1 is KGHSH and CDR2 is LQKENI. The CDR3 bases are TGTGCCAGCTCACCGGACCTAGGGGTTAATGAAAAACTGTTTTTT. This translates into CASSPDLGVNEKLFF.

CDR3 nucleotide sequence: TGCAGCGTTGCTTGGGCGGGGGATTACAATGAGCAGTTCTTC. Amino acid sequence: CSVAWAGDYNEQFF. The chain is built from TRBV29-1 and TRBJ2-1, with 7 positions matching TRBD2. The CDR3 is made up of 14 amino acids. The germline gives CDR1 SQVTM, CDR2 ANQGSEA. The J segment lost 4 bases and the V segment lost 4 bases, leaving 7 bases of the junction unmatched.

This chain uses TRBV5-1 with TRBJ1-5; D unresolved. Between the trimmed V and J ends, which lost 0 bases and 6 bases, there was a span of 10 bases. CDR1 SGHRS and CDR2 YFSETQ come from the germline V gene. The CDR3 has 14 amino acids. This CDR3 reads CASSLEGRSQPQHF. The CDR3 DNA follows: TGCGCCAGCAGCTTGGAGGGTCGGAGTCAGCCCCAGCATTTT.

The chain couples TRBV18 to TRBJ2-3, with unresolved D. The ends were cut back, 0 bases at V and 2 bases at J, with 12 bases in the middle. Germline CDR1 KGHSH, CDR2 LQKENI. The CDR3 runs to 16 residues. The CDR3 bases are TGTGCCAGCTCACCACCGAGGACGGGCCACACAGATACGCAGTATTTT. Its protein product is CASSPPRTGHTDTQYF.

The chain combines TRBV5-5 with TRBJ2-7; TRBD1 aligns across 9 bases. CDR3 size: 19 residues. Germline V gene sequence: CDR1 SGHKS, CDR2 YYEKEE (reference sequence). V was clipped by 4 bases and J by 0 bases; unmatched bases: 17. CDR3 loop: CASSPRNENPGQGSYEQYV. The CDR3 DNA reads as TGTGCCAGCAGCCCCAGAAACGAAAACCCGGGACAGGGCTCCTACGAGCAGTACGTC.

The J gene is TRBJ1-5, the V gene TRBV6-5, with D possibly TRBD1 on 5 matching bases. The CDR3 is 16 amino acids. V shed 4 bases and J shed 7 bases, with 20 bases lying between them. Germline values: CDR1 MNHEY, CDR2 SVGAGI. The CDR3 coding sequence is TGTGCCAGCAGTTTACTCCCGGGACCCCCGATACAGCCCCAGCATTTT. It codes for CASSLLPGPPIQPQHF.

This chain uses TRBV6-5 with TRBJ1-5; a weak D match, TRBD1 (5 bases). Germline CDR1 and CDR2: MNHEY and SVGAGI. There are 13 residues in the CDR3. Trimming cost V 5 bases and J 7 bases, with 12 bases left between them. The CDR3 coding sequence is TGTGCCAGCAGTCTAGGGGAGGGGCAGCCCCAGCATTTT. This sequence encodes CASSLGEGQPQHF.

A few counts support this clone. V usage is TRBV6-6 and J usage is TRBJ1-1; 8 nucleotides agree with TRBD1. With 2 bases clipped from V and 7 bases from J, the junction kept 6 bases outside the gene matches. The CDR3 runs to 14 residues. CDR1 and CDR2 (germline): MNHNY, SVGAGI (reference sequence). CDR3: CASSYPQGASEAFF. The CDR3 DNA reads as TGTGCCAGCAGTTACCCCCAGGGGGCAAGTGAAGCTTTCTTT.

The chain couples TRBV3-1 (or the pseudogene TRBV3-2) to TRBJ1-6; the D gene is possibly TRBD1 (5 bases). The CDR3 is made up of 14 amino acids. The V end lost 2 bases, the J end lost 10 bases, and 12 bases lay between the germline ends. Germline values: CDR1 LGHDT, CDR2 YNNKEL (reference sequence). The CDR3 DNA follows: TGTGCCAGCAGCCAATTCTCCGGGGACTCACCCCTCCACTTT. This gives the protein CASSQFSGDSPLHF.